This T cell receptor (beta chain) was sequenced during a study of blood T cell repertoires in COVID-19. CDR3 length: 13 amino acids. V shed 11 bases and J 2 bases; nucleotides not matched to a gene: 6. Germline V lookup: CDR1 SGHVS, CDR2 FQNEAQ. The assay was immunoSEQ multiplex PCR, and TCRdb's table has in-frame clones only and misses some. The data show around 60,000 clones, with about 83% seen just once and 3.5% held by the top ten. The sequence was collected from a woman of 80 years or more with acute or convalescent COVID-19. This chain connects TRBV7-8 to TRBJ2-1; TRBD2 aligns across 7 bases. Source material: peripheral blood. The chain's CDR3 is CASRSGAYNEQFF. In nucleotides, the CDR3 is TGTGCCTCCCGCAGCGGGGCCTACAATGAGCAGTTCTTC.